The entry that follows covers one TCR beta chain sequence. Data came from immunoSEQ multiplex PCR; TCRdb stores just in-frame clones and leaves some out. The sample shows 7,500 or so clones, 74% of them seen only once. This record comes from a study of immune evolution from preneoplasia to lung adenocarcinoma. The J segment lost 2 bases and the V segment lost 2 bases, leaving 17 bases of the junction unmatched. The germline V gene encodes CDR1 LGHNA and CDR2 YNFKEQ. CDR3 length equals 19 residues. The J gene is TRBJ2-5, the V gene TRBV4-2; 7 bases line up with TRBD2. The sequence derives from an older donor with lung adenocarcinoma. Some clones in this sample may be carry-over from other donors' samples. The material sequenced was FFPE atypical adenomatous hyperplasia tissue from the lung. Subset meaning: atypical adenomatous hyperplasia (AAH), lung preneoplasia. The CDR3 nucleotides are TGTGCCAGCAGCCAACTACTGGGACTATCCCAGTCGAGGCAAGAGACCCAGTACTTC. Protein sequence: CASSQLLGLSQSRQETQYF.